The following is a T cell receptor (beta chain) sequence with its context. This entry is derived from a study of blood T cell repertoires in COVID-19. In the study overall: COVID-19 samples from acute and convalescent phases originated in the United States, Italy and Spain. In each case, the material was cDNA or gDNA derived from T cells, B-cell-depleted T cells, or PBMCs.

V gave up 0 bases and J gave up 6 bases; unmatched junction bases: 7. Germline V gene data show CDR1 as SGHRS and CDR2 as YFSETQ. This CDR3 has 15 residues. Per the study methods: Amplified reference gene primers provided the basis for estimating nucleated cell counts. Clones were sequenced by immunoSEQ multiplex PCR, and TCRdb holds only the in-frame ones, with some missing. V and J calls plus clone size are reproduced from that table; the DNA served to infer D and trimming. The profile shows tens of thousands of clones, roughly nine tenths of them singletons. The sequencing sample was made of peripheral blood. This sequence originates from a woman aged 45-59 years with active COVID-19. The rearrangement uses TRBV5-1 and TRBJ2-7, with 9 positions matching TRBD1. Written as DNA, the CDR3 is TGCGCCAGCAGCTTGGAAGGGACAGGGCCACTCGAGCAGTACTTC. Translated: CASSLEGTGPLEQYF. The full variable domain, completed using reference TRBV5-1 and TRBJ2-7, is KAGVTQTPRYLIKTRGQQVTLSCSPISGHRSVSWYQQTPGQGLQFLFEYFSETQRNKGNFPGRFSGRQFSNSRSEMNVSTLELGDSALYLCASSLEGTGPLEQYFGPGTRLTVT.